One and the same sample provided the 6 T cell receptor beta chains below, sequenced in a study of early stage breast cancer tumors. Here immunoSEQ multiplex PCR was the method, and the copy in TCRdb shows in-frame clones only, minus some. The sample includes several thousand clones, about three quarters of them seen just once. Sequencing was carried out using normal breast tissue next to the tumor. All receptors come from a person between 70 and 80 years old with breast cancer.

The rearrangement uses TRBV11-3 and TRBJ2-1; 7 bases fit TRBD2. Per germline, CDR1 SGHNT and CDR2 YENEEA. The CDR3 length is 14 residues. The V gene end was trimmed by 5 bases and the J gene end by 6 bases; junction bases not matched to a gene: 7. The CDR3: CASSRPGGSNEQFF. The CDR3 nucleotides read TGTGCCAGCAGCCGTCCGGGAGGAAGCAATGAGCAGTTCTTC. The entire variable domain, with the rest obtained from reference TRBV11-3 and TRBJ2-1, is as follows: EAGVVQSPRYKIIEKKQPVAFWCNPISGHNTLYWYLQNLGQGPELLIRYENEEAVDDSQLPKDRFSAERLKGVDSTLKIQPAELGDSAVYLCASSRPGGSNEQFFGPGTRLTVL.

This chain uses TRBV4-1 with TRBJ1-4; 7 bases fit TRBD1. Germline CDR1 and CDR2: MGHRA and YSYEKL. V shed 1 base and J 17 bases; nucleotides not matched to a gene: 13. This CDR3 has 14 amino acids. In nucleotides, the CDR3 is TGCGCCAGCAGCCAAGTGAGCGAGGTGGGGACAGCTTTTTTT. Amino acid sequence: CASSQVSEVGTAFF.

CDR3 nucleotides: TGTGCCAGCAGCGGGCCACTAGCGGGGGCCCCCGAAGAGACCCAGTACTTC. Amino acid sequence: CASSGPLAGAPEETQYF. The rearrangement uses TRBV11-2 and TRBJ2-5, with 11 bases matching TRBD2. CDR3 length equals 17 residues. The germline gives CDR1 SGHAT, CDR2 FQNNGV. V was clipped by 5 bases and J by 3 bases; unmatched bases: 11.

J is TRBJ2-5 and V is TRBV6-6; D is unclear. Deletions cut 3 bases from V and 5 bases from J, with 10 bases between. Germline CDR1 reads MNHNY; CDR2 reads SVGAGI (reference sequence). CDR3 length equals 13 residues. CDR3 loop: CASSYNQMETQYF. CDR3 in DNA: TGTGCCAGCAGTTATAACCAGATGGAGACCCAGTACTTC.

This clone was detected only a few times. The rearrangement uses TRBV6-1 and TRBJ1-3; unclear D gene. The CDR3 runs 14 residues. V lost 0 bases to trimming and J lost 3 bases, with 6 bases between them. CDR1 MNHNS and CDR2 SASEGT come from the germline V gene. The CDR3, as DNA: TGTGCCAGCAGTGAAGCGGGAGGTGGAAACACCATATATTTT. Protein sequence: CASSEAGGGNTIYF.

This clone has a handful of counts. The J gene is TRBJ1-2, the V gene TRBV7-2; 7 bases map to TRBD1. With V trimmed by 2 bases and J by 1 base, 4 bases remained unmatched. This CDR3 has 15 amino acids. In germline, CDR1 is SGHTA, CDR2 FQGNSA. The CDR3 DNA follows: TGTGCCAGCAGCTTAACCGGGACAGATAACTATGGCTACACCTTC. Residues: CASSLTGTDNYGYTF.